This T cell receptor (beta chain) was recovered during a study of response to subunit inactivated influenza vaccine. Study findings and constraints: The study's authors posited that every seasonal influenza vaccination enlists few new T cells.

TCRdb reprocessed the RT-PCR reads with MiXCR, giving one entry per CDR3 protein. The repertoire holds around 850,000 distinct CDR3 sequences, with around 20% as singletons. A note on this clonotype: What it recognizes is unknown.

Trimming took 2 bases from V and 0 from J, leaving 7 bases between them. The CDR3 consists of 15 residues. This rearrangement joins TRBV12-3 or TRBV12-4 to TRBJ2-2, with D uncertain. The source of this sequence is a man aged 45-60 years who received an inactivated influenza vaccine. Sequenced here: PBMCs from blood, sampled more than 4 days after vaccination. In nucleotides, the CDR3 is TGTGCCAGCAGTTTAAATTACCCGAACACCGGGGAGCTGTTTTTT. This codes for CASSLNYPNTGELFF.